What follows are 8 T cell receptor beta chains derived from one specimen sequenced in a study of a mutant IDH1 vaccine in newly diagnosed glioma. TCRdb's copy holds only in-frame clones and misses some; the assay was immunoSEQ multiplex PCR. This sample has approximately 37,000 clones, with 70% to 85% found just once. For these receptors, no antigen is known. Time point: week 47, end of study. Each vaccine dose was 300 ug of mutant IDH1 20-mer peptide, with topical imiquimod. The material was PBMCs, obtained from a glioma patient whose treatment included an IDH1 peptide vaccine. These receptors all stem from a man younger than 35 with glioma. Some clones in this sample may be carry-over from other donors' samples.

This chain joins TRBV6-1 and TRBJ2-3; 11 bases map to TRBD2. This CDR3 is built from 16 residues. The trim removed 6 bases at V and 3 bases at J, leaving 8 bases unmatched. Germline CDR1 MNHNS, CDR2 SASEGT. CDR3 region: CASRELAGALTDTQYF. Here the CDR3 DNA reads TGTGCCAGCAGAGAACTAGCGGGAGCGTTGACAGATACGCAGTATTTT.

The genes are TRBV4-1 and TRBJ1-2; maybe TRBD1 (5 bases). The CDR3 has 17 residues. The V gene's germline CDR1 is MGHRA and CDR2 YSYEKL. Trimming shortened V by 2 bases and J by 6 bases, and 22 bases separated the two germline ends. The CDR3 sequence is CASSQRAGGSPLDGYTF. CDR3 DNA: TGCGCCAGCAGCCAAAGAGCGGGGGGGTCTCCTTTGGATGGCTACACCTTC.

The V and J genes are TRBV5-6 and TRBJ2-7; D not resolved. Germline CDR1 is SGHDT and CDR2 is YYEEEE. V gave up 1 base and J gave up 3 bases, with 14 bases separating them. This CDR3 has 15 residues. The CDR3 loop is CASSLILSGSYEQYF. The CDR3 DNA is TGTGCCAGCAGCTTGATCCTATCAGGTAGCTACGAGCAGTACTTC. Based on the CDR3 plus reference TRBV5-6 and TRBJ2-7, the full variable domain is DAGVTQSPTHLIKTRGQQVTLRCSPKSGHDTVSWYQQALGQGPQFIFQYYEEEERQRGNFPDRFSGHQFPNYSSELNVNALLLGDSALYLCASSLILSGSYEQYFGPGTRLTVT.

As DNA, the CDR3 is TGTGCCAGCAGTTTAGGACAGGGAGGAAATCAGCCCCAGCATTTT. It codes for CASSLGQGGNQPQHF. The rearrangement links TRBV27 to TRBJ1-5; 8 bases are a match to TRBD1. This CDR3 contains 15 residues. Looked up from germline, CDR1 is MNHEY and CDR2 is SMNVEV (reference sequence). Trimming at V came to 2 bases and at J to 4 bases, leaving 4 bases not matched to a gene.

The V gene is TRBV5-8, the J gene TRBJ2-6, with D possibly being TRBD1 (5 bases). Germline CDR1 reads SGHTS; CDR2 reads YDEGEE. The ends were cut back, 7 bases at V and 4 bases at J, with 15 bases in the middle. The length of the CDR3 is 15 residues. Written as DNA, the CDR3 is TGTGCCAGCGGCACTGCAGGGTACGGGGCCAACGTCCTGACTTTC. Protein product: CASGTAGYGANVLTF.

The chain carries TRBV5-1 and TRBJ2-3; the D is unclear. Germline CDR1 SGHRS, CDR2 YFSETQ. CDR3 size: 16 residues. Trimming stripped 0 bases from V and 2 bases from J, with 13 bases between. CDR3 sequence (DNA): TGCGCCAGCAGCTTGGTTAACAGAGTTTACACAGATACGCAGTATTTT. Amino acid sequence: CASSLVNRVYTDTQYF.

This chain uses TRBV19 with TRBJ1-3; D gene ambiguous. The CDR3 contains 15 residues. Germline loops: CDR1 LNHDA, CDR2 SQIVND (reference sequence). V was shortened by 6 bases and J by 0 bases, with 12 bases between the two germline ends. CDR3 protein: CASSPTWTSGNTIYF. The CDR3 DNA reads TGTGCCAGTAGCCCTACTTGGACCTCTGGAAACACCATATATTTT.

This chain joins TRBV4-3 and TRBJ1-5, with D perhaps matching TRBD1 (5 bases). V lost 2 bases, J lost 1 base, and 12 bases lay in between. The CDR3 spans 16 residues. Per the germline V gene, CDR1 is LGHNA and CDR2 is YSLEER. The CDR3: CASSQRLGGSNQPQHF. As DNA, the CDR3 is TGCGCCAGCAGCCAACGATTGGGGGGAAGCAATCAGCCCCAGCATTTT.